This record concerns one TCR beta chain sequence. Its antigen is still unknown. The sample is drawn from a study of T cells in Graves' hyperthyroidism and ophthalmopathy. Study-level findings and limits: Onset of ophthalmopathy came a median approximately 6.5 months after the model predicted it. Separation of ophthalmopathy from stable hyperthyroidism was achieved by a 13 V-J model.

Amplified TCR beta CDR3 regions came from RNA transcripts. HTBI primers were used for first-round RT-PCR of the TCR CDR3. From the multiplex PCR reads, TCRdb called clonotypes with MiXCR, one entry per CDR3 protein. The sample yields 490,000 or so distinct CDR3 sequences, 15% to 20% seen once. V dropped 0 bases and J dropped 1 base, with 10 bases sitting between them. CDR1 and CDR2 from the germline V gene are SGHDN and FVKESK. The CDR3 runs 15 residues. This chain links TRBV14 with TRBJ2-7; D is unresolved. This receptor was identified in a man aged 35-49 years with Graves' ophthalmopathy. Sequencing input: blood. The CDR3 is CASSQDLAQSYEQYF. The DNA of the CDR3 is TGTGCCAGCAGCCAAGATCTGGCGCAGTCCTACGAGCAGTACTTC.